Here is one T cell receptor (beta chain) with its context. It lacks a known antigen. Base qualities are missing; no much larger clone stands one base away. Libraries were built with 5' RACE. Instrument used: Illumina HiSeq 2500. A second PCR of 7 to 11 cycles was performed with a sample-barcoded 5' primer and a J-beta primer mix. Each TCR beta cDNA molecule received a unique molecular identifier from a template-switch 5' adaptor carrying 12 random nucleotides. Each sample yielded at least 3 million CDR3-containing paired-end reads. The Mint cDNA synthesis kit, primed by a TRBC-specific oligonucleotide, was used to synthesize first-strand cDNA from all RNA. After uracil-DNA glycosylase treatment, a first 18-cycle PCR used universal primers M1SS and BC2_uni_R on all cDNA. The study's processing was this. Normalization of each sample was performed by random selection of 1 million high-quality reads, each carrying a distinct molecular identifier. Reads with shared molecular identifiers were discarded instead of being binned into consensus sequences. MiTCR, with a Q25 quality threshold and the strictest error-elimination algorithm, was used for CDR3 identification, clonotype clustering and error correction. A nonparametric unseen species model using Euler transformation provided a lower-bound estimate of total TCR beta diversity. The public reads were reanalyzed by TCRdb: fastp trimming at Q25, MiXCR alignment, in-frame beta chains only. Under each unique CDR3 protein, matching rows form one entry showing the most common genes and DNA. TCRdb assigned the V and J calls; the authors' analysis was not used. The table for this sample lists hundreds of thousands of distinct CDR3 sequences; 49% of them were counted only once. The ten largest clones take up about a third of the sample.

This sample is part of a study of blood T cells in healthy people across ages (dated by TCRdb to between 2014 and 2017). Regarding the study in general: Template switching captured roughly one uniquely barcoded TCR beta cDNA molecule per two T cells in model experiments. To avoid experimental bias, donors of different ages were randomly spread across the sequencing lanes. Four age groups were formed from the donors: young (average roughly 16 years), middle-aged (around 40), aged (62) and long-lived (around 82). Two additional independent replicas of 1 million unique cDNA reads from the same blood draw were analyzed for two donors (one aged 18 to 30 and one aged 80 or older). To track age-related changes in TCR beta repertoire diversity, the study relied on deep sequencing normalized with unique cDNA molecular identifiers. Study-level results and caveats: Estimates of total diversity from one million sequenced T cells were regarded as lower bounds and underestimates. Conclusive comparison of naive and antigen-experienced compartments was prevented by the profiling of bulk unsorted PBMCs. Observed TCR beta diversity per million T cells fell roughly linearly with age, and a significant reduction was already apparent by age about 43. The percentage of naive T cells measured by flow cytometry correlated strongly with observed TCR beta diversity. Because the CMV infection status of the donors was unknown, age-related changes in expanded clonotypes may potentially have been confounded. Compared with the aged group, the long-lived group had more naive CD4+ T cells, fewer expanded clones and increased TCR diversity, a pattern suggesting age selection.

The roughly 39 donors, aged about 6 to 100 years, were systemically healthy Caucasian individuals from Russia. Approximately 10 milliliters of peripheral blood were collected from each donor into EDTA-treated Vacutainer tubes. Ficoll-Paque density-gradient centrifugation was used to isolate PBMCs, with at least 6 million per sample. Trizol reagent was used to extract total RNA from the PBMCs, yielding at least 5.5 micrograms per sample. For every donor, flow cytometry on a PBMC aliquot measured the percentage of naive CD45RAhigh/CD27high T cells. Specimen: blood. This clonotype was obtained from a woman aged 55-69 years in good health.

For the CDR3, the sequence is CASSQVLGIEAFF. The DNA sequence reads TGCGCCAGCAGCCAAGTTTTGGGCATTGAAGCTTTCTTT. The chain couples TRBV4-3 to TRBJ1-1, with the D gene too uncertain to name. The cysteine opens and the phenylalanine closes a CDR3 of 13 amino acids. The CDR3 DNA has 39 bases and is translated from base 1. V is clipped by 1 base and J by 7 bases, and the sequence between their germline boundaries is 10 bases long. According to the germline V gene, CDR1 reads LGHNA and CDR2 reads YSLEER.